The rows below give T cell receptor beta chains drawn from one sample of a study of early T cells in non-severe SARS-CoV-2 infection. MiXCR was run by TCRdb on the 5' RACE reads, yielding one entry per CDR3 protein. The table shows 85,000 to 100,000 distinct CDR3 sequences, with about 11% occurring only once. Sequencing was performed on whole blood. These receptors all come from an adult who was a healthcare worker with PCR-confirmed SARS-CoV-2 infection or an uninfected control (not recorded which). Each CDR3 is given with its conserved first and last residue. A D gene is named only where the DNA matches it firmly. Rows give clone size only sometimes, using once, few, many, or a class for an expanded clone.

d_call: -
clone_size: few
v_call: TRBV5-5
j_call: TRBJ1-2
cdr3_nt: TGTGCCAGCAGCTTACAGCCCCCCCTCTATGGCTACACCTTC
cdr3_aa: CASSLQPPLYGYTF

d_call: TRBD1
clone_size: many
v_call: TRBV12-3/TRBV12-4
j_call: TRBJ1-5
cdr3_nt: TGTGCCAGCAGGTCCACAGGGGTGAGCAATCAGCCCCAGCATTTT
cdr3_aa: CASRSTGVSNQPQHF

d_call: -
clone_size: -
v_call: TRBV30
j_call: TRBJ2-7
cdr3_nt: TGTGCCTGGAACGCGGGACCTTTCTACGAGCAGTACTTC
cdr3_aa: CAWNAGPFYEQYF

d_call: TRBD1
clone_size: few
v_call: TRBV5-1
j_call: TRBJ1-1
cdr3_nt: TGCGCCAGCAGTCAGAGGGGACAGGGTGGGCCTGAAGCTTTCTTT
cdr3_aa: CASSQRGQGGPEAFF

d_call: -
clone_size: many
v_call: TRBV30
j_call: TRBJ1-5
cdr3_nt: TGTGCCTGGAGTAAAAGTAGCAATCAGCCCCAGCATTTT
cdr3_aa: CAWSKSSNQPQHF

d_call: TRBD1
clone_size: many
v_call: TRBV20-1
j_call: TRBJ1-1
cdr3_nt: TGCAGTGCTGGGGACAGGGGTTTCACTGAAGCTTTCTTT
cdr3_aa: CSAGDRGFTEAFF

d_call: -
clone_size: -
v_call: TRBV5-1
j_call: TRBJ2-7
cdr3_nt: TGCGCCAGCCATCTACCCGGCACAGCATCCTACGAGCAGTACTTC
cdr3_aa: CASHLPGTASYEQYF

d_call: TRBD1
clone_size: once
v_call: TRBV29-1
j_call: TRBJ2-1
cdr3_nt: TGCAGCGACCGACAGGGGGGCTACAATGAGCAGTTCTTC
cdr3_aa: CSDRQGGYNEQFF

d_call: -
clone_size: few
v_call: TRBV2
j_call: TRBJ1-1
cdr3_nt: TGTGCCAGCAGTGAACTCCTGGGGAGGAACACTGAAGCTTTCTTT
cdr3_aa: CASSELLGRNTEAFF

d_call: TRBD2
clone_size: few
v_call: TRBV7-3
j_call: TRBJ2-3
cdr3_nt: TGTGCCAGCAGACCGACCGGGACTAGCGGGGCAGATACGCAGTATTTT
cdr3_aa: CASRPTGTSGADTQYF

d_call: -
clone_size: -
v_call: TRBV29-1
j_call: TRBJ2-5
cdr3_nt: TGCAGCGTTGAACAGAGGGGGGATGTTCAAGAGACCCAGTACTTC
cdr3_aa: CSVEQRGDVQETQYF

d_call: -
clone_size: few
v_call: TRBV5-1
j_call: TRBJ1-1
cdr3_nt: TGCGCCAGCAGCTTGTCCGCAGGGTCGGGGGCTGAAGCTTTCTTT
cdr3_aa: CASSLSAGSGAEAFF

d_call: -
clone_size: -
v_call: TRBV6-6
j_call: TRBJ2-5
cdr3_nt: TGTGCCAGCCTTTTACGGGGGGCAGGGGAGACCCAGTACTTC
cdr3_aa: CASLLRGAGETQYF

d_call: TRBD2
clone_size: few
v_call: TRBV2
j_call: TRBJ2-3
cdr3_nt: TGTGCCAGCAGTGAAAGCGCAAGGGCGGGAGGGACAGATACGCAGTATTTT
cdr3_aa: CASSESARAGGTDTQYF

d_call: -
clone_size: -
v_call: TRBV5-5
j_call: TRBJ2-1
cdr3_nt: TGTGCCAGCAGCCTGTCATCCTCCTACTTTAATGAGCAGTTCTTC
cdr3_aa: CASSLSSSYFNEQFF

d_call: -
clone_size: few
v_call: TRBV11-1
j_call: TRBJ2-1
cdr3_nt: TGTGCCAGCAGCTTAGGGGCAGGGGGGTACTACAATGAGCAGTTCTTC
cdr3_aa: CASSLGAGGYYNEQFF

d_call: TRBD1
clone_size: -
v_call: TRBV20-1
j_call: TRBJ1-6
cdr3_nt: TGCAGTGCTCAACAGGGGGTTACCTTTAATAATTCACCCCTCCACTTT
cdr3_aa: CSAQQGVTFNNSPLHF

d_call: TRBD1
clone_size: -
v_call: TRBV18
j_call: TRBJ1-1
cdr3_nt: TGTGCCAGCTCACTCCGAGGGACAGGGAACACTGAAGCTTTCTTT
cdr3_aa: CASSLRGTGNTEAFF

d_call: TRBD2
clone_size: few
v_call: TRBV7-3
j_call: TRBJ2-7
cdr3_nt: TGTGCCAGCAGCTTAATTTTAACGAGGGAGGGACCCTACGAGCAGTACTTC
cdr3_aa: CASSLILTREGPYEQYF

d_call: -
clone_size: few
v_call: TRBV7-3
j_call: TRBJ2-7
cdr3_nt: TGTGCCAGCAGCTCCGGTCCGGGGCGCTACGAGCAGTACTTC
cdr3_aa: CASSSGPGRYEQYF